The clone carrying this T cell receptor beta chain was seen at least ten times. The data stem from a study of T cells in Graves' hyperthyroidism and ophthalmopathy. After removal of 4 bases from V and 3 bases from J, the junction contained 9 bases not matched to a gene. Germline V CDR1 and CDR2: SGDLS, YYNGEE. The CDR3 sequence is 16 residues long. The CDR3 regions of TCR beta were amplified from RNA transcripts. RT-PCR in the first round (using the HTBI primer set) targeted the TCR CDR3. Each CDR3 protein gets one entry after TCRdb re-called the multiplex PCR reads with MiXCR. The table includes around 530,000 distinct CDR3 sequences, 15% to 20% detected once.

The chain joins TRBV9 to TRBJ2-2; the match to TRBD2 covers 7 bases. Sequenced sample: blood. The TCR comes from a woman younger than 30 with Graves' ophthalmopathy. CDR3 nucleotides: TGTGCCAGCAGCAACCGACTAGCAGCTTACACCGGGGAGCTGTTTTTT. It encodes CASSNRLAAYTGELFF.